This T cell receptor beta chain was retrieved from a study of Tregs in tolerant kidney transplant recipients. Across the study: Mixed chimerism was transient after nonmyeloablative marrow transplants from related graft donors. The study, taken as a whole, reports: Findings come from small patient numbers and require larger validation.

The germline V and J ends were trimmed by 5 bases and 8 bases, with 18 bases remaining between them. This CDR3 is 15 amino acids long. Germline V gene data show CDR1 as SGHVS and CDR2 as FQNEAQ. Using immunoSEQ multiplex PCR, the repertoire was profiled, and TCRdb retains in-frame clones only, with some absent. The table shows about 69,000 clones, with about 89% occurring only once. Notes on this clone: Its specificity is unknown.

The sequences come from CD4+ T cells from blood, collected before the transplant. The source of this sequence is a human donor who received a combined kidney and bone marrow transplant. The chain uses TRBV7-8 and TRBJ1-4, with TRBD1 as a possible D gene (5 bases). CDR3 protein: CASSPIQGIGEKLFF. The CDR3 DNA follows: TGTGCCAGCAGCCCTATTCAGGGAATCGGAGAAAAACTGTTTTTT.